What follows describes a single T cell receptor beta chain. The antigen is not known. Generated by immunoSEQ multiplex PCR, the TCRdb table keeps only in-frame clones and is missing some. The sample has approximately 50,000 clones, about 80% seen once; the top ten hold 6% to 7%. The source of the sample is a study of radiotherapy plus CTLA-4 blockade in lung cancer. At the level of the study: Objective responses were observed in around 17% of patients, and disease control was achieved by approximately 30%.

V trimming: 5 bases; J trimming: 8 bases; junction bases outside the gene matches: 5. The CDR3 covers 14 residues. Per the germline V gene, CDR1 is SGHDT and CDR2 is YYEEEE. The study treated chemo-refractory metastatic non-small-cell lung cancer patients with focal radiation plus ipilimumab CTLA-4 blockade. Findings and limits, study-wide: Dynamics of early blood T cell clones, together with interferon-beta, were reportedly the best predictors of response.

This sample comprised peripheral blood, obtained from a patient treated with radiotherapy plus ipilimumab. The clonotype comes from a human donor with non-small cell lung cancer whose response to radiotherapy plus ipilimumab could not be evaluated. V gene TRBV5-6 combines with J gene TRBJ2-1; 12 nucleotides agree with TRBD2. CDR3 sequence: CASSPLAGGDEQFF. The CDR3 DNA reads TGTGCCAGCAGTCCCCTAGCGGGAGGGGATGAGCAGTTCTTC.